This is a list of T cell receptor beta chains from one sample in a study of blood T cell repertoires in COVID-19. The repertoire was sequenced with immunoSEQ multiplex PCR; TCRdb's copy has only in-frame clones and lacks some. This sample yields 98,000 or so clones, of which 90% to 95% are seen a single time; under 6.5% belongs to the top ten. Material: peripheral blood. The receptors here all came from a human donor in a cohort sampled during active COVID-19. CDR3s include the opening cysteine and the closing phenylalanine or tryptophan. The D gene is left open where the match is weak. Size is omitted from some rows. Given values are once, few, many or a class for expanded clones.

TRBJ2-1 | TRBV9 | NA | NA | TGTGCCAGCAGCGTAATGTCGTCCTACAATGAGCAGTTCTTC | CASSVMSSYNEQFF
TRBJ2-1 | TRBV30 | few | TRBD1 | TGTGCCTGGAGTGAAGACAGGGTAAGAAGGGATGAGCAGTTCTTC | CAWSEDRVRRDEQFF
TRBJ2-5 | TRBV6-2/TRBV6-3 | once | NA | TGTGCCAGCAGTTACCCGACTGGTACCCAAGAGACCCAGTACTTC | CASSYPTGTQETQYF
TRBJ2-1 | TRBV7-2 | NA | NA | TGTGCCAGCAGCTTAGAGGAGAGGACAGACAATGAGCAGTTCTTC | CASSLEERTDNEQFF
TRBJ2-7 | TRBV19 | NA | TRBD2 | TGTGCCAGTAGTATAGCTCTAGCGGGAGGACGCGAGCAGTACTTC | CASSIALAGGREQYF
TRBJ2-7 | TRBV19 | NA | NA | TGTGCCAGTAGTATAAATCCCGGGTACGAGCAGTACTTC | CASSINPGYEQYF
TRBJ2-3 | TRBV7-2 | NA | NA | TGTGCCAGCAGCTTAGGAGGGACGGGGGTTTTAGATACGCAGTATTTT | CASSLGGTGVLDTQYF
TRBJ1-2 | TRBV2 | NA | NA | TGTGCCAGCGGCGGGGGACCGGCGGGTGGCTACACCTTC | CASGGGPAGGYTF
TRBJ1-6 | TRBV10-3 | NA | TRBD1 | TGTGCCATCACCCACAGGGGGCAGGATTCACCCCTCCACTTT | CAITHRGQDSPLHF
TRBJ2-7 | TRBV27 | few | NA | TGTGCCAGCAGTTACGACAGGCACGAGCAGTACTTC | CASSYDRHEQYF
TRBJ2-1 | TRBV6-2/TRBV6-3 | NA | TRBD2 | TGTGCCAGCAGTTATACGGGACTACCATACAATGAGCGGTTCTTC | CASSYTGLPYNERFF
TRBJ1-2 | TRBV9 | NA | TRBD1 | TGTGCCAGCAGCGTCGACAGGGATGGCTACACCTTC | CASSVDRDGYTF
TRBJ1-2 | TRBV27 | few | NA | TGTGCCAGCAGTTTACAGGGGAACTATGGCTACACCTTC | CASSLQGNYGYTF
TRBJ2-7 | TRBV18 | NA | TRBD2 | TGTGCCAGCTCACCCCTGGCTAGCGGGGGCCGCATGATCTACGAGCAGTACTTC | CASSPLASGGRMIYEQYF
TRBJ1-1 | TRBV29-1 | NA | NA | TGCAGCGTTGATGGTCTTAGCTTATTGAACACTGAAGCTTTCTTT | CSVDGLSLLNTEAFF
TRBJ2-3 | TRBV18 | NA | NA | TGTGCCAGCTCACCACCGTTAACTTCCACAGATACGCAGTATTTT | CASSPPLTSTDTQYF
TRBJ2-7 | TRBV14 | once | NA | TGTGCCAGCAGCCAAGATGGTATCTCAGGTACCTACGAGCAGTACTTC | CASSQDGISGTYEQYF
TRBJ2-7 | TRBV18 | NA | TRBD2 | TGTGCCAGCTCACAACTAGCGGCCCCGTCCTACGAGCAGTACTTC | CASSQLAAPSYEQYF
TRBJ1-2 | TRBV30 | NA | TRBD1 | TGTGCCTGGCGGGCGGAGACAGGGATCTATGGCTACACCTTC | CAWRAETGIYGYTF
TRBJ2-1 | TRBV15 | NA | NA | TGTGCCACCAGCAGGGAGGTTCCCTACAATGAGCAGTTCTTC | CATSREVPYNEQFF
TRBJ2-5 | TRBV7-3 | NA | NA | TGTGCCAGCAGCTTCACGGGACTGCAAGAGACCCAGTACTTC | CASSFTGLQETQYF
TRBJ2-7 | TRBV5-1 | once | TRBD2 | TGCGCCAGCAGCTACGGGACTAGCGTGCAATCCTACGAGCAGTACTTC | CASSYGTSVQSYEQYF
TRBJ2-5 | TRBV5-1 | NA | NA | TGCGCCAGCAGCGTGACAGGATACGGTGAGGCCCAGTACTTC | CASSVTGYGEAQYF
TRBJ2-1 | TRBV7-2 | NA | TRBD2 | TGTGCCAGCAGCTTAGGGACTAGTCTTTTTAGGGATGAGCAGTTCTTC | CASSLGTSLFRDEQFF
TRBJ2-1 | TRBV5-1 | NA | NA | TGCGCCAGCAGCCCCGGGTTCCAGCAGTTCTTC | CASSPGFQQFF
TRBJ2-7 | TRBV4-2 | NA | NA | TGTGCCAGCAGCCGGGACATTGGCTCCTACGAGCAGTACTTC | CASSRDIGSYEQYF
TRBJ2-3 | TRBV24-1 | NA | NA | TGTGCCACCAGTGACGTGGGGGGTGATACGCAGTATTTT | CATSDVGGDTQYF
TRBJ1-6 | TRBV27 | NA | NA | TGTGCCAGCAGCAAATCAACAGGAACCTATAATTCACCCCTCCACTTT | CASSKSTGTYNSPLHF
TRBJ2-3 | TRBV9 | NA | TRBD2 | TGTGCCAGCAGCTCCGGGACTAGCGAGGCAGATACGCAGTATTTT | CASSSGTSEADTQYF
TRBJ1-4 | TRBV6-1 | NA | NA | TGTGCCAGCAGTGAAGGAAGGCTCCGACAGGAGAAAAAACTGTTTTTT | CASSEGRLRQEKKLFF
TRBJ1-3 | TRBV10-3 | NA | NA | TGTGCCATCTGGCAGGGCGCCACTGGGAACACCATATATTTT | CAIWQGATGNTIYF
TRBJ2-7 | TRBV15 | NA | NA | TGTGCCACCAGCAGATTTAGGGGCTACGAGCAGTACTTC | CATSRFRGYEQYF
TRBJ1-6 | TRBV2 | NA | TRBD1 | TGTGCCAGCAGTGAAGCGAGGACAGGGTCGTCACCCCTCCACTTT | CASSEARTGSSPLHF
TRBJ2-7 | TRBV30 | NA | TRBD2 | TGTGCCTGGAGTGTACGGGGGGGTATCGAGCAGTACTTC | CAWSVRGGIEQYF
TRBJ2-5 | TRBV9 | once | NA | TGTGCCAGCAGCGTAGGCGTGTCTCCGAGTGAGACCCAGTACTTC | CASSVGVSPSETQYF
TRBJ1-4 | TRBV6-5 | NA | NA | TGTGCCAGCAGTTCTCAGGGGAAGGAAAAACTGTTTTTT | CASSSQGKEKLFF
TRBJ1-5 | TRBV28 | NA | NA | TGTGCCAGCAGTTTACACGTAGGCAATCAGCCCCAGCATTTT | CASSLHVGNQPQHF
TRBJ2-1 | TRBV6-2/TRBV6-3 | NA | NA | TGTGCCAGCAGTTACTCGAGGAATGAGCAGTTCTTC | CASSYSRNEQFF
TRBJ1-5 | TRBV4-3 | NA | TRBD1 | TGCGCCAGCAGCCTTCAGACAGGGATTCAGCCCCAGCATTTT | CASSLQTGIQPQHF
TRBJ1-1 | TRBV5-4 | NA | TRBD1 | TGTGCCAGCAGTTTACAGGGGGCAGGGACTGAAGCTTTCTTT | CASSLQGAGTEAFF
TRBJ2-1 | TRBV5-4 | NA | TRBD2 | TGTGCCAGCAGCTCCAGCGGGGGGCCAAATGAGCAGTTCTTC | CASSSSGGPNEQFF
TRBJ1-2 | TRBV30 | NA | NA | TGTGCCTGGAGTGACGGGGGCTATGGCTACACCTTC | CAWSDGGYGYTF
TRBJ2-3 | TRBV5-4 | NA | TRBD2 | TGTGCCAGCAGCGCTCGTCTAGCGGGAGAGGATACGCAGTATTTT | CASSARLAGEDTQYF
TRBJ2-7 | TRBV6-1 | NA | TRBD1 | TGTGCCAGCAGTGAAGAAGACAGGGTGCGGGAGCAGTACTTC | CASSEEDRVREQYF
TRBJ2-7 | TRBV6-1 | NA | NA | TGTGCCAGCAGTGAAGAACAGTCCTACGAGCAGTACTTC | CASSEEQSYEQYF
TRBJ1-5 | TRBV5-4 | NA | NA | TGTGCCAGCAGCTTCGGCGGAACGAGGAGCAATCAGCCCCAGCATTTT | CASSFGGTRSNQPQHF
TRBJ2-7 | TRBV6-2/TRBV6-3 | NA | TRBD1 | TGTGCCAGCAGTGCCCGAAGGACAGGGATGTACGAGCAGTACTTC | CASSARRTGMYEQYF
TRBJ1-1 | TRBV7-9 | NA | NA | TGTGCCAGCAGCCCCTTTGAGGGCACTGAAGCTTTCTTT | CASSPFEGTEAFF
TRBJ1-1 | TRBV19 | NA | NA | TGTGCCAGTAGTATAGAGGGGGCAAACACTGAAGCTTTCTTT | CASSIEGANTEAFF
TRBJ2-1 | TRBV11-2 | NA | NA | TGTGCCAGCAACCGGGACTCCTACAATGAGCAGTTCTTC | CASNRDSYNEQFF